This T cell receptor beta chain came from a study of shared clonotypes between healthy human individuals. In this sample, this clone turned up a few times. The protocol was immunoSEQ multiplex PCR, while the TCRdb copy is restricted to in-frame clones and leaves out a portion. The profile covers some 660,000 clones, with 73% appearing a single time and more than 1.5% taken by the ten largest. Trimming cost V 4 bases and J 6 bases, with 8 bases left between them. CDR3 length: 12 residues. Germline V lookup: CDR1 SGHRS, CDR2 YFSETQ. The receptor's source is a woman aged 25 to 45 in good health. Source material: memory CD4+ T cells sorted from blood. Subset in this sample: CD45RA-negative fraction. The chain has TRBV5-1 and TRBJ2-1, with unresolved D. This chain's CDR3 is CASSQVFNEQFF. CDR3 sequence (DNA): TGCGCCAGCAGCCAGGTCTTCAATGAGCAGTTCTTC. The full variable domain, rest sourced from reference TRBV5-1 and TRBJ2-1, is KAGVTQTPRYLIKTRGQQVTLSCSPISGHRSVSWYQQTPGQGLQFLFEYFSETQRNKGNFPGRFSGRQFSNSRSEMNVSTLELGDSALYLCASSQVFNEQFFGPGTRLTVL.